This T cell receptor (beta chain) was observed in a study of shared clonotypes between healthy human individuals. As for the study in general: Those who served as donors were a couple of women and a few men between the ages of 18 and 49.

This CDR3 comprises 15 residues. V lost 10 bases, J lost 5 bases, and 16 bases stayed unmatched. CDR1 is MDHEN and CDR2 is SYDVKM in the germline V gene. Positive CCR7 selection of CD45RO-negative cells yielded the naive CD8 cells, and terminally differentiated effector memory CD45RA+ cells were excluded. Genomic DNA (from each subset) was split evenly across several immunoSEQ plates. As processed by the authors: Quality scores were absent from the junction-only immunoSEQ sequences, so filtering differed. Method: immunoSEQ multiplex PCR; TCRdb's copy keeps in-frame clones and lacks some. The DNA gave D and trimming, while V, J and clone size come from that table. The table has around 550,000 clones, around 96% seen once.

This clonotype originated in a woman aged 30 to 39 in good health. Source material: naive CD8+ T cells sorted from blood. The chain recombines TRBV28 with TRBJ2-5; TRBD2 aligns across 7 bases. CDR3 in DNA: TGTGCCACGCGTTCGGGGCGGGAGAAAAGGGAGACCCAGTACTTC. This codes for CATRSGREKRETQYF.